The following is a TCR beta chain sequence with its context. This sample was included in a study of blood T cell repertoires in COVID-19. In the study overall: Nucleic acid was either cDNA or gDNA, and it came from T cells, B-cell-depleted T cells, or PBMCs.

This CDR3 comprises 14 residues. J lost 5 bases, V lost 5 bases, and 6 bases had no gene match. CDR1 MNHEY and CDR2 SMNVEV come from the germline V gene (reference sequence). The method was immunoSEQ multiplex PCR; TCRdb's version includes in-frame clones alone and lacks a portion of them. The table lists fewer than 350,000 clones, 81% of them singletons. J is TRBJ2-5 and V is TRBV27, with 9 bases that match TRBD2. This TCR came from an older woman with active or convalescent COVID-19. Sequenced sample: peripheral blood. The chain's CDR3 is CASSMRGGQETQYF. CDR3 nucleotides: TGTGCCAGCAGTATGCGGGGGGGCCAGGAGACCCAGTACTTC.